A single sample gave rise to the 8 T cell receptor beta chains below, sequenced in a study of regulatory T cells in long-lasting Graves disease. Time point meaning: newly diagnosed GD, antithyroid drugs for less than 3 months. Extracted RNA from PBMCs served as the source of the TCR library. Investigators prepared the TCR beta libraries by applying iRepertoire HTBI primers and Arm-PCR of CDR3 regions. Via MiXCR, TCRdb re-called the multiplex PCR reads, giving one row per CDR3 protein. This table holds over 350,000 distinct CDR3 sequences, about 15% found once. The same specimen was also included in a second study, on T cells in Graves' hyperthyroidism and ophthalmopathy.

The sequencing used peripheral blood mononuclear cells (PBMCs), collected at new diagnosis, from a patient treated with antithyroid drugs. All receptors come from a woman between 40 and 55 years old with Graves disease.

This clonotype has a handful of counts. Here the CDR3 reads CASSQEGGNQPQHF. CDR3 nucleotides: TGCGCCAGCAGCCAAGAAGGGGGCAATCAGCCCCAGCATTTT. The chain carries TRBV4-1 and TRBJ1-5; a possible D gene is TRBD1 (5 bases). The ends were cut back, 0 bases at V and 2 bases at J, with 5 bases in the middle. The CDR3 spans 14 residues. CDR1 is MGHRA and CDR2 is YSYEKL in the germline V gene.

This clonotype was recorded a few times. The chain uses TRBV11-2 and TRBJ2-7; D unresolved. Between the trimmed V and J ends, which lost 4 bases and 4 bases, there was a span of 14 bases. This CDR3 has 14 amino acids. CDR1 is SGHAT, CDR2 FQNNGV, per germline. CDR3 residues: CASSSIPLGYEQYF. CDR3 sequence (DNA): TGTGCCAGCAGCTCAATCCCACTTGGATACGAGCAGTACTTC.

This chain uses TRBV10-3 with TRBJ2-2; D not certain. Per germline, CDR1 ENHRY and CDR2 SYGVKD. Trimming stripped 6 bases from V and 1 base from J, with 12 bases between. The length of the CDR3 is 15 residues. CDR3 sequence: CAISLGGRNTGELFF. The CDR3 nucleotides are TGTGCCATCAGCCTGGGTGGGCGGAACACCGGGGAGCTGTTTTTT.

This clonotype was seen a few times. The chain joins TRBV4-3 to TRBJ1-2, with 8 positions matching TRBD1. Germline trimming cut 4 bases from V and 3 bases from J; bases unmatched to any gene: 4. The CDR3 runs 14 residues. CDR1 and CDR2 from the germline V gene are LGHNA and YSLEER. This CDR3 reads CASSRDRGDYGYTF. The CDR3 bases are TGCGCCAGCAGCCGCGACAGGGGCGACTATGGCTACACCTTC.

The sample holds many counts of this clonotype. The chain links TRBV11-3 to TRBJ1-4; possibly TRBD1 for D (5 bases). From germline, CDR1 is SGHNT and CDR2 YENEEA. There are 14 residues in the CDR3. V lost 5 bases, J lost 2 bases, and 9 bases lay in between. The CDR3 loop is CASSPEGTNEKLFF. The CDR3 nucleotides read TGTGCCAGCAGCCCGGAGGGGACTAATGAAAAACTGTTTTTT.

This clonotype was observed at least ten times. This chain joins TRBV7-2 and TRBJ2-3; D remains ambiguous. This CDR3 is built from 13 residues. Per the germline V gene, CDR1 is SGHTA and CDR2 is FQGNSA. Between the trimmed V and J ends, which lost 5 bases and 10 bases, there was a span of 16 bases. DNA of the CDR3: TGTGCCAGCAGCCCAACGGCGTTGCGGCCGCAGTATTTT. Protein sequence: CASSPTALRPQYF.

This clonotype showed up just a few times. The CDR3 loop reads CASRDWAGNTIYF. The CDR3 nucleotides are TGTGCCAGCAGGGACTGGGCTGGAAACACCATATATTTT. The gene calls are TRBV7-9 and TRBJ1-3; no reliable D call. The V and J ends lost 6 bases and 2 bases respectively, with 8 bases between them. This CDR3 is 13 amino acids long. CDR1 is SEHNR, CDR2 FQNEAQ, per germline (reference sequence).

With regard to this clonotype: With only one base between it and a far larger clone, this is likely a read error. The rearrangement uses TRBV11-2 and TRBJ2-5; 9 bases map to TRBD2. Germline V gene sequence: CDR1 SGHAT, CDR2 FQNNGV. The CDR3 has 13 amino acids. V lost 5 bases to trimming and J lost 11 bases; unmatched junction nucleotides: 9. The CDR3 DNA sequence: TGTGCCAGCAGCCCCCAGCGGGGGGAAGAGCAGTACTTC. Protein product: CASSPQRGEEQYF.